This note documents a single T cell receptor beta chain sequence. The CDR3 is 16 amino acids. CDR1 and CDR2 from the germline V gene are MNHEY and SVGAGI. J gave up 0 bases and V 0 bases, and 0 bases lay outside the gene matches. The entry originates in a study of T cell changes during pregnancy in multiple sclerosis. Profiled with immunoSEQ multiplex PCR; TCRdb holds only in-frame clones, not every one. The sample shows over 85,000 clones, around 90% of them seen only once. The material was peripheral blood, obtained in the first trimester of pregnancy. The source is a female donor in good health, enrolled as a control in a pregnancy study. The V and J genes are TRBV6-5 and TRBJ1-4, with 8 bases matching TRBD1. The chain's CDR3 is CASSYSQGATNEKLFF. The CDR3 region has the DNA TGTGCCAGCAGTTACTCACAGGGGGCAACTAATGAAAAACTGTTTTTT.